Each of the 10 T cell receptor beta chains below was sequenced from the same sample in a study of T cell repertoires in cytomegalovirus infection. TCRdb reprocessed the reads with MiXCR, giving one entry per CDR3 protein. The sample lists 290,000 or so distinct CDR3 sequences, roughly 26% seen once, with over 11% in the top ten. The sequencing input was PBMCs. These receptors originate from a human donor in good health (CMV status not recorded). Some clones in this sample may be carry-over from other donors' samples.

In its sample, this clonotype was seen a few times. The rearrangement uses TRBV6-2 or TRBV6-3 and TRBJ1-4; possibly TRBD1 for D (5 bases). CDR3 length: 15 amino acids. The germline V gene encodes CDR1 MNHEY and CDR2 SVGEGT. V dropped 10 bases and J dropped 5 bases, with 20 bases sitting between them. CDR3 sequence reads: CATQRDGVGNEKLFF. CDR3 DNA sequence: TGTGCCACCCAACGGGACGGGGTCGGGAATGAAAAACTGTTTTTT.

J is TRBJ2-1 and V is TRBV20-1, with a possible D match to TRBD2 (5 bases). The CDR3 is 14 amino acids. Germline lookup yields CDR1 DFQATT and CDR2 SNEGSKA (reference sequence). Trimming stripped 3 bases from V and 8 bases from J, with 17 bases between. CDR3 region: CSARTDWWFDEQFF. CDR3 nucleotide sequence: TGCAGTGCTAGGACGGACTGGTGGTTTGATGAGCAGTTCTTC.

This chain's CDR3 is CSVQAGGRGEQYF. In DNA form, the CDR3 reads TGCAGCGTTCAGGCGGGAGGGAGGGGCGAGCAGTACTTC. The chain couples TRBV29-1 to TRBJ2-7, with 9 bases that match TRBD2. The junction had 8 bases not matched to a gene; V was cut back by 5 bases and J by 6 bases. The CDR3 has 13 amino acids. Germline values: CDR1 SQVTM, CDR2 ANQGSEA.

The chain couples TRBV7-6 to TRBJ2-2, with 8 nucleotides matching TRBD2. Trimming cost V 1 base and J 3 bases; bases outside gene matches: 1. This CDR3 region has 15 residues. Germline V CDR1 and CDR2: SGHVS, FNYEAQ. CDR3: CASSLDGRDTGELFF. In DNA form, the CDR3 reads TGTGCCAGCAGCTTAGACGGGAGGGACACCGGGGAGCTGTTTTTT.

V and J are TRBV10-3 and TRBJ2-7; weak D call: TRBD2 (6 bases). Trimming stripped 6 bases from V and 6 bases from J, with 15 bases between. The CDR3 is 13 amino acids. Germline V CDR1 and CDR2: ENHRY, SYGVKD. CDR3: CAIRGGPVGEQYF. The CDR3 nucleotides are TGTGCCATCAGGGGGGGACCCGTCGGCGAGCAGTACTTC.

The J gene is TRBJ1-6, the V gene TRBV28, with D possibly matching TRBD1 (5 bases). Between the trimmed V and J ends, which lost 6 bases and 3 bases, there was a span of 15 bases. Germline CDR1 and CDR2: MDHEN and SYDVKM. The CDR3 loop spans 16 amino acids. The CDR3 DNA follows: TGTGCCAGCAGCTGGGGAGGGGTCAACTATAATTCACCCCTCCACTTT. As protein: CASSWGGVNYNSPLHF.

CDR3 loop: CASSADRGLSTDTQYF. The CDR3 DNA reads as TGTGCCAGTAGTGCCGACAGGGGGTTGAGCACAGATACGCAGTATTTT. The rearrangement uses TRBV19 and TRBJ2-3; 9 bases agree with TRBD1. Per the germline V gene, CDR1 is LNHDA and CDR2 is SQIVND (reference sequence). Trimming cost V 5 bases and J 0 bases; bases outside gene matches: 6. The CDR3 extends over 16 amino acids.

This chain connects TRBV2 to TRBJ2-5; 11 nucleotides match TRBD1. Germline-derived CDR1 and CDR2 are SNHLY and FYNNEI. V lost 6 bases to trimming and J lost 5 bases; unmatched junction nucleotides: 5. The CDR3 consists of 14 residues. CDR3 in DNA: TGTGCCAGCAGAGGGGACAGGGGGAGGGAGACCCAGTACTTC. Translating gives CASRGDRGRETQYF.

This chain connects TRBV3-1 to TRBJ1-4, with 7 bases aligning to TRBD1. V shed 2 bases and J 8 bases; nucleotides not matched to a gene: 8. CDR3 length: 15 residues. Germline assignment: CDR1 LGHDT and CDR2 YNNKEL (reference sequence). The CDR3 here is CASSQRPQGKEKLFF. CDR3 sequence (DNA): TGTGCCAGCAGCCAAAGGCCACAGGGGAAGGAAAAACTGTTTTTT. The full variable domain, rest sourced from reference TRBV3-1 and TRBJ1-4, is DTAVSQTPKYLVTQMGNDKSIKCEQNLGHDTMYWYKQDSKKFLKIMFSYNNKELIINETVPNRFSPKSPDKAHLNLHINSLELGDSAVYFCASSQRPQGKEKLFFGSGTQLSVL.

The sample holds a few counts of this clonotype. J is TRBJ2-5 and V is TRBV7-9; possible D gene TRBD2, 5 bases. Germline V lookup: CDR1 SEHNR, CDR2 FQNEAQ (reference sequence). Trimming pared 5 bases from V and 5 bases from J, leaving 12 bases between. The CDR3 loop spans 13 amino acids. In nucleotides, the CDR3 is TGTGCCAGCAGCGAGGGCGGCGGGGAGACCCAGTACTTC. Translated: CASSEGGGETQYF.